This T cell receptor (beta chain) came from a study of persistence of HIV-infected CD4 T cells. Sequencing used immunoSEQ version 4 in survey mode. Sequencing used immunoSEQ multiplex PCR; TCRdb keeps in-frame clones, though not all of them. The sample consists of about 51,000 clones, over 80% of them appearing once. With respect to this clone: Its matching antigen is unknown.

The CDR3 has 13 residues. In germline, CDR1 is LNHDA, CDR2 SQIVND (reference sequence). The germline V and J ends were trimmed by 1 base and 7 bases, with 8 bases remaining between them. Study-level points and caveats: CMV- and Gag-responding cells had lower TCRbeta richness than CD3/CD28-responding cells.

This nonspecific control used anti-CD3/anti-CD28 bead stimulation of CD4+ T cells. CD4+ T cells upregulating both CD40 ligand and CD69 were sorted as responding cells. Sample: CD4+ T cells sorted from PBMCs after roughly 17-hour stimulation, taken from a patient who received antiretroviral therapy. This clonotype was sampled from an adult woman with HIV who was CMV-seropositive. The chain combines TRBV19 with TRBJ1-5, with unresolved D. CDR3 sequence: CASSIGERQPQHF. DNA of the CDR3: TGTGCCAGTAGTATAGGTGAGAGACAGCCCCAGCATTTT.